This entry features one TCR beta chain sequence. The PCR had 60 Vbeta and 13 Jbeta primers. Assay used: immunoSEQ multiplex PCR; TCRdb lists only in-frame clones, some missing. Of tens of thousands of clones detected, 60% to 75% appear once; the ten largest clones hold about a fifth. These data originate in a study of cytomegalovirus exposure and HLA in healthy donors. Looked up from germline, CDR1 is SEHNR and CDR2 is FQNEAQ (reference sequence). CDR3 size: 17 residues. V was clipped by 5 bases and J by 2 bases; unmatched bases: 11. Sequencing used PBMCs. The sequence came from a man between 40 and 49 years old in good health and CMV-seropositive. The chain carries TRBV7-9 and TRBJ1-2; TRBD1 matches 10 bases. CDR3 amino acids: CASSPQPRDRGNYGYTF. CDR3 DNA sequence: TGTGCCAGCAGCCCCCAACCCCGGGACAGGGGCAACTATGGCTACACCTTC. The full variable domain, completed using reference TRBV7-9 and TRBJ1-2, is DTGVSQNPRHKITKRGQNVTFRCDPISEHNRLYWYRQTLGQGPEFLTYFQNEAQLEKSRLLSDRFSAERPKGSFSTLEIQRTEQGDSAMYLCASSPQPRDRGNYGYTFGSGTRLTVV.